Below, 28 T cell receptor beta chains from the same sample are listed, as sequenced in a study of radiation and T cells in renal cell carcinoma. Clones were read by immunoSEQ multiplex PCR, and TCRdb kept only the in-frame ones, dropping some. Seen here are 140,000 or so clones, 75% to 90% observed once, and the top ten hold over 15%. Time point described: blood 4 weeks post-SBRT, at nephrectomy. Treatment specified: 15 Gy SBRT to primary tumor, nephrectomy 4 weeks later. Sequenced material: blood, taken from a patient whose treatment included radiotherapy and nephrectomy. The source of these receptors is a woman aged 45-59 years with renal cell carcinoma.

V and J are TRBV7-3 and TRBJ1-5, with no clear D. Trimming pared 5 bases from V and 0 bases from J, leaving 5 bases between. The CDR3 has 13 residues. In germline, CDR1 is SGHTA, CDR2 FQGTGA. CDR3 DNA: TGTGCCAGCAGCCGATATAGCAATCAGCCCCAGCATTTT. It yields the protein CASSRYSNQPQHF.

The DNA for the CDR3 is TGCGCCAGCAGCTTGGATGGCAGGGTTAGCTACAATGAGCAGTTCTTC. This translates into CASSLDGRVSYNEQFF. This sequence joins TRBV5-1 and TRBJ2-1; a possible D gene is TRBD1 (5 bases). Per the germline V gene, CDR1 is SGHRS and CDR2 is YFSETQ. Trimming shortened V by 0 bases and J by 3 bases, and 13 bases separated the two germline ends. This CDR3 region has 16 residues. Combining the CDR3 with reference TRBV5-1 and TRBJ2-1 gives the whole variable domain KAGVTQTPRYLIKTRGQQVTLSCSPISGHRSVSWYQQTPGQGLQFLFEYFSETQRNKGNFPGRFSGRQFSNSRSEMNVSTLELGDSALYLCASSLDGRVSYNEQFFGPGTRLTVL.

This chain connects TRBV29-1 to TRBJ2-7, with D hard to call. Trimming removed 4 bases from V and 3 bases from J, with 13 bases in between. The CDR3 runs to 13 residues. Germline V lookup: CDR1 SQVTM, CDR2 ANQGSEA. CDR3 in DNA: TGCAGCGTTGGGACCGCGACAAGCTACGAGCAGTACTTC. It encodes CSVGTATSYEQYF.

The sample holds one count of this clone. This rearrangement joins TRBV5-1 to TRBJ2-7; D ambiguous. V lost 1 base and J lost 9, with 8 bases in between. The CDR3 spans 11 residues. Germline V gene lookup returns CDR1 SGHRS and CDR2 YFSETQ. CDR3 nucleotide sequence: TGCGCCAGCAGCTTGACTGTCGGGCAGTACTTC. Translated: CASSLTVGQYF.

V gene TRBV7-2 combines with J gene TRBJ1-2; 8 bases are shared with TRBD1. V was clipped by 5 bases and J by 8 bases; unmatched bases: 13. This CDR3 is 15 amino acids long. Germline V CDR1 and CDR2: SGHTA, FQGNSA. CDR3 amino acids: CASSRITGGSGGYTF. The CDR3 DNA sequence: TGTGCCAGCAGCCGTATTACAGGGGGGTCTGGCGGCTACACCTTC.

The chain is built from TRBV5-8 and TRBJ2-7; maybe TRBD1 (6 bases). V was shortened by 4 bases and J by 0 bases, with 14 bases between the two germline ends. From germline, CDR1 is SGHTS and CDR2 YDEGEE. This CDR3 is 15 amino acids long. The CDR3: CASSVSGVISYEQYF. The DNA of the CDR3 is TGTGCCAGCAGCGTATCAGGGGTCATCTCCTACGAGCAGTACTTC.

In this sample, this clone turned up once. CDR3 sequence (DNA): TGTGCCAGCAGCTTAGTGACCGGGGAGCTGTTTTTT. This codes for CASSLVTGELFF. V gene TRBV7-9 combines with J gene TRBJ2-2; D not certain. V lost 1 base and J lost 5, with 2 bases in between. Germline CDR1 SEHNR, CDR2 FQNEAQ (reference sequence). There are 12 residues in the CDR3. Variable domain in full (rest from reference TRBV7-9 and TRBJ2-2): DTGVSQNPRHKITKRGQNVTFRCDPISEHNRLYWYRQTLGQGPEFLTYFQNEAQLEKSRLLSDRFSAERPKGSFSTLEIQRTEQGDSAMYLCASSLVTGELFFGEGSRLTVL.

This chain uses TRBV29-1 with TRBJ1-1; 8 nucleotides line up with TRBD1. With V trimmed by 6 bases and J by 7 bases, 7 bases remained unmatched. The germline CDR1 and CDR2 sequences are SQVTM and ANQGSEA. This CDR3 contains 12 residues. The CDR3 DNA reads as TGCAGCGTCCTGGACAGGGTACTTGAAGCTTTCTTT. It yields the protein CSVLDRVLEAFF.

The chain links TRBV28 to TRBJ2-1; unclear D gene. Trimming took 4 bases from V and 0 from J, leaving 13 bases between them. Germline V gene data show CDR1 as MDHEN and CDR2 as SYDVKM. This CDR3 spans 16 amino acids. The CDR3 DNA sequence: TGTGCCAGCAGTTCCCCTCGTGCTAGCTCCTACAATGAGCAGTTCTTC. The encoded protein is CASSSPRASSYNEQFF.

The rearrangement links TRBV21-1 to TRBJ2-5; whether TRBD1, the table's D call, matches the DNA was not checked. TRBV21-1 counts as a pseudogene. There are 15 residues in the CDR3. This chain's CDR3 is CASSTPPGTGETQYF. As DNA, the CDR3 is TGTGCCAGCAGCACCCCACCTGGGACAGGAGAGACCCAGTACTTC.

The chain is built from TRBV5-1 and TRBJ2-2, with D tentatively TRBD1 (6 bases). V lost 4 bases, J lost 3 bases, and 19 bases lay in between. CDR1 and CDR2 (germline): SGHRS, YFSETQ. CDR3 length: 17 amino acids. This CDR3 is CASSPGTTAPYTGELFF. The CDR3 DNA reads TGCGCCAGCAGCCCAGGGACAACTGCACCTTACACCGGGGAGCTGTTTTTT.

This chain uses TRBV7-2 with TRBJ1-1; D is unclear. CDR1 is SGHTA, CDR2 FQGNSA, per germline. This CDR3 comprises 15 residues. V gave up 5 bases and J gave up 6 bases, with 19 bases separating them. The CDR3 spells CASSPGRGMYAEAFF. The DNA of the CDR3 is TGTGCCAGCAGCCCCGGTCGGGGTATGTATGCTGAAGCTTTCTTT.

CDR3 DNA: TGTGCCAGAAGCCCGGGACTAGCGGCCTACAATGAGCAGTTCTTC. It codes for CARSPGLAAYNEQFF. The rearrangement links TRBV5-3 to TRBJ2-1; TRBD2 matches at 11 bases. Being an ORF, TRBV5-3 has a function that is uncertain. The CDR3 contains 15 residues. The V segment lost 4 bases and the J segment 2 bases; nucleotides outside the gene matches: 2.

The V and J genes are TRBV6-5 and TRBJ2-6; D remains unclear. The germline V and J ends were trimmed by 5 bases and 1 base, with 6 bases remaining between them. Looked up from germline, CDR1 is MNHEY and CDR2 is SVGAGI. The CDR3 totals 14 residues. CDR3 loop: CASSQGSGANVLTF. CDR3 coding DNA: TGTGCCAGCAGTCAAGGGTCTGGGGCCAACGTCCTGACTTTC.

V is TRBV5-1 and J is TRBJ2-2; 7 positions match TRBD1. With 4 bases clipped from V and 2 bases from J, the junction kept 5 bases outside the gene matches. The CDR3 is made up of 15 amino acids. Germline V CDR1 and CDR2: SGHRS, YFSETQ. DNA for the CDR3: TGCGCCAGCAGCCGTGGGACAGTCAACACCGGGGAGCTGTTTTTT. Translated, it gives CASSRGTVNTGELFF. The variable domain in full, with the rest retrieved from reference TRBV5-1 and TRBJ2-2, is KAGVTQTPRYLIKTRGQQVTLSCSPISGHRSVSWYQQTPGQGLQFLFEYFSETQRNKGNFPGRFSGRQFSNSRSEMNVSTLELGDSALYLCASSRGTVNTGELFFGEGSRLTVL.

In this sample, this clone turned up a few times. This chain uses TRBV27 with TRBJ1-6; the D is unclear. Germline CDR1 MNHEY, CDR2 SMNVEV (reference sequence). CDR3 length: 13 amino acids. The V end was cut by 3 bases, the J end by 14 bases, with 14 bases between. The CDR3 spells CASSFSGVITLHF. CDR3 DNA sequence: TGTGCCAGCAGTTTCAGTGGAGTGATAACCCTCCACTTT.

The chain carries TRBV5-5 and TRBJ2-1, with a weak D call TRBD2 (6 bases). CDR1 and CDR2 (germline): SGHKS, YYEKEE (reference sequence). The length of the CDR3 is 12 residues. Trimming removed 2 bases from V and 9 bases from J, with 9 bases in between. CDR3 loop: CASSLGTLEQFF. CDR3 DNA: TGTGCCAGCAGCTTAGGGACTCTTGAGCAGTTCTTC.

The chain links TRBV6-5 to TRBJ2-7; 9 positions agree with TRBD2. This CDR3 comprises 16 residues. The V and J ends lost 0 bases and 2 bases, in that order; junction bases with no gene match: 5. Germline assignment: CDR1 MNHEY and CDR2 SVGAGI. For the CDR3, the DNA is TGTGCCAGCAGTTACTCAGTGCTAGCGGGGACCTACGAGCAGTACTTC. Its protein is CASSYSVLAGTYEQYF.

The sample holds a few counts of this clone. The chain couples TRBV7-6 to TRBJ2-3, with a tentative D call TRBD2 (5 bases). V dropped 4 bases and J dropped 4 bases, with 15 bases sitting between them. Germline V gives CDR1 SGHVS, CDR2 FNYEAQ. The CDR3 is made up of 15 amino acids. The CDR3 sequence: CASSSLSLGADTQYF. In nucleotides, the CDR3 is TGTGCCAGCAGCTCTCTCTCCCTGGGAGCAGATACGCAGTATTTT.

The chain couples TRBV2 to TRBJ2-2, with D possibly TRBD1 on 6 matching bases. CDR3 length: 13 residues. In germline, CDR1 is SNHLY, CDR2 FYNNEI. The CDR3 loop is CAMGQGSTGELFF. In DNA, the CDR3 is TGTGCAATGGGTCAGGGGTCCACCGGGGAGCTGTTTTTT. The variable domain in full, with the rest retrieved from reference TRBV2 and TRBJ2-2, is EPEVTQTPSHQVTQMGQEVILRCVPISNHLYFYWYRQILGQKVEFLVSFYNNEISEKSEIFDDQFSVERPDGSNFTLKIRSTKLEDSAMYFCAMGQGSTGELFFGEGSRLTVL.

The gene calls are TRBV19 and TRBJ1-3; a weak D match, TRBD1 (6 bases). Trimming left V 10 bases short and J 2 bases short, with 15 bases between. Per germline, CDR1 LNHDA and CDR2 SQIVND (reference sequence). This CDR3 is 14 amino acids long. CDR3 sequence (DNA): TGTGCCACCTCACAGGGAACCACTGGAAACACCATATATTTT. Protein sequence: CATSQGTTGNTIYF.

The chain recombines TRBV19 with TRBJ2-7; maybe TRBD2 (5 bases). Trimming took off 1 base at V and 0 bases at J, with 16 bases between the two ends. Germline assignment: CDR1 LNHDA and CDR2 SQIVND (reference sequence). The CDR3 covers 17 residues. CDR3 nucleotide sequence: TGTGCCAGTAGTATAGGTTGGACCTTAGGGAGCTCCTACGAGCAGTACTTC. It yields the protein CASSIGWTLGSSYEQYF.

The chain recombines TRBV11-2 with TRBJ2-7, with D hard to call. Germline V CDR1 and CDR2: SGHAT, FQNNGV. The V gene lost 0 bases and the J gene lost 1 base, with 7 bases spanning the gap. This CDR3 has 14 amino acids. The CDR3 is CASSLDHGSYEQYF. For the CDR3, the DNA is TGTGCCAGCAGCTTAGACCACGGGTCCTACGAGCAGTACTTC.

In this sample, this clone turned up once. The rearrangement joins TRBV2 to TRBJ2-4; D unclear. Looked up from germline, CDR1 is SNHLY and CDR2 is FYNNEI. V lost 1 base, J lost 5 bases, and 3 bases lay in between. There are 12 residues in the CDR3. The CDR3 DNA sequence: TGTGCCAGCAGTGAAGTTGAAAACATTCAGTACTTC. Residues: CASSEVENIQYF.

The chain joins TRBV19 to TRBJ2-7; TRBD2 might be the D (6 bases). Germline CDR1 LNHDA, CDR2 SQIVND (reference sequence). There are 13 residues in the CDR3. Between the trimmed V and J ends, which lost 4 bases and 1 base, there was a span of 8 bases. As DNA, the CDR3 is TGTGCCAGTAGTAGTAGCGGATCCTACGAGCAGTACTTC. Translation gives CASSSSGSYEQYF.

The chain uses TRBV7-2 and TRBJ2-7; 7 nucleotides line up with TRBD1. CDR3 length: 14 residues. V lost 3 bases and J lost 9; bases outside the gene matches: 11. Per the germline V gene, CDR1 is SGHTA and CDR2 is FQGNSA. The CDR3 spells CASSFRQGNVVQYF. DNA for the CDR3: TGTGCCAGCAGCTTCCGACAGGGAAATGTTGTGCAGTACTTC.

The genes are TRBV30 and TRBJ1-5, with D tentatively TRBD1 (5 bases). CDR3 length: 14 amino acids. The germline V and J ends were trimmed by 1 base and 6 bases, with 13 bases remaining between them. Germline V gene sequence: CDR1 GTSNPN, CDR2 SVGIG (reference sequence). In DNA form, the CDR3 reads TGTGCCTGGAGTGCTGCCGGAGGGACTCAGCCCCAGCATTTT. Amino acids: CAWSAAGGTQPQHF.

This chain uses TRBV5-1 with TRBJ2-7; 7 bases fit TRBD2. Germline V gene data show CDR1 as SGHRS and CDR2 as YFSETQ. The CDR3 runs 15 residues. Trimming cost V 1 base and J 5 bases; bases outside gene matches: 9. The CDR3 is CASSLLAGEFHEQYF. The CDR3 coding sequence is TGCGCCAGCAGCTTGCTTGCGGGAGAGTTCCACGAGCAGTACTTC.